This record looks at one T cell receptor beta chain sequence and its context. Its antigen is unknown. Base qualities are not at hand, and no much larger clone is one base apart. The sample originates from a study of CD8+ T cells in alopecia areata (dated 2018 in TCRdb). Background on the whole study: Treated patients were enrolled in an open-label pilot trial of oral tofacitinib, 5 to 10 mg twice daily, for moderate-to-severe alopecia areata. Patients received tofacitinib for 6 to 18 months and were then followed off drug for 6 months to check for delayed response and recurrence. Disease severity in treated patients was measured with the SALT score, which quantifies the percentage of affected scalp surface area. The study used high-throughput TCRbeta sequencing to examine T cell clonal expansion in alopecia areata, in both the C3H/HeJ mouse model and human patients. Scalp tissue and sorted CD4+ and CD8+ peripheral blood T cells from patchy and totalis/universalis alopecia areata patients and from healthy controls were covered by human TCRbeta sequencing. Biopsies were taken from tofacitinib-treated patients at baseline and at 4 and 24 weeks of treatment, and a later scalp biopsy was taken in several of the tofacitinib-treated patients. Scalp clonality was compared across normal scalp (n=4), patchy alopecia areata scalp (n=8), and alopecia totalis/universalis scalp (n=8). The RNA source kit depended on sample type: the PAXgene miRNA kit for fixed scalp, the miRNeasy kit for PBMCs, and the RNeasy kit for mouse skin. immunoSEQ multiplex PCR using 35 Vbeta forward primers and 13 Jbeta reverse primers was used to amplify TCRbeta CDR3 regions.

The sample's treatment or condition label, decoded: oral pan-JAK inhibitor, 5-10 mg twice daily. Lesional scalp punch biopsies and peripheral blood were obtained from alopecia areata patients. PBMCs were isolated by density centrifugation and stained for CD3, CD4 and CD8, and CD4+ and CD8+ T cells were sorted on a FACSAria. The library relied on the immunoSEQ multiplex PCR assay. RNA was extracted from all samples and reverse transcribed into cDNA as template for TCR sequencing. SuperScript III was used to make first-strand cDNA, primed with a 2:1 mix of oligo-dT and random hexamers. A synthetic immune receptor repertoire was used to measure amplification bias, and any remaining bias was corrected computationally. Concerning the study's data processing: Raw reads were preprocessed for error removal, and CDR3 was defined according to IMGT conventions as running from the conserved cysteine to phenylalanine. To get clonality, Shannon entropy was normalized by log2 of the number of productive unique TCRs and the result was subtracted from 1. Scalp TCRbeta sequences were cross-referenced with sorted blood CD4 and CD8 repertoires so that the CD4 or CD8 identity of scalp clones could be inferred. TCRdb re-hosts the immuneACCESS table, in-frame sequences only. Its copies lack some clones; in the studies checked, an unresolved V gene accounts for under half of them, and the cause for the rest is not known. V, J and clone size reflect that table, while D and trimming were determined from the DNA. The sample yields 200,000 to 250,000 clones; roughly two fifths were counted once. Around 3% of the sample rests with the top ten.

The full study reports these points: Because the treated cohort was small and had only one nonresponder, larger studies are needed to examine links between baseline CD8+ expansion and response. Many expanded lesional clones persisted in scalp and blood during tofacitinib treatment, which may partly explain relapse after stopping treatment. Compared with normal scalp, lesional scalp, particularly in alopecia totalis/universalis, had higher clonality and more expanded CD8+ clones, which suggests antigenic drive. Resident alphabeta T cells in normal human skin are also sequenced, complicating scalp TCR repertoire analysis, unlike mouse skin dominated by gammadelta T cells. Shared TCR sequences between patients were less evident than in mice, which may be partly attributable to HLA diversity in the patient population. With tofacitinib, both scalp clonality and the number of expanded CD8+ clones among the top 100 scalp clones went down significantly.

The CDR1 and CDR2 encoded by the germline V gene are SGDLS and YYNGEE. Deletion took 5 bases off V and 5 bases off J, with a span of 6 bases between the germline ends. From its cysteine to its phenylalanine, the CDR3 spans 11 amino acids. The read is trimmed to its CDR3 DNA, 33 bases read in frame from base 1. The chain couples TRBV9 to TRBJ2-3, with the D segment identity uncertain. This TCR derives from a human donor with alopecia areata. The sequencing here drew on CD4+ T cells sorted from blood, taken at roughly week 36, from a patient treated with tofacitinib. The CDR3 protein is CASRDEDTQYF. The DNA is as follows: TGTGCCAGCAGGGATGAAGATACGCAGTATTTT. The CDR3 plus the reference TRBV9 and TRBJ2-3 genes for the other parts give the full variable domain: DSGVTQTPKHLITATGQRVTLRCSPRSGDLSVYWYQQSLDQGLQFLIQYYNGEERAKGNILERFSAQQFPDLHSELNLSSLELGDSALYFCASRDEDTQYFGPGTRLTVL.